The 28 T cell receptor beta chains presented below share a single source sample, sequenced in a study of blood T cell repertoires in COVID-19. Assay: immunoSEQ multiplex PCR; the TCRdb copy retains only in-frame clones and omits some. The sample lists tens of thousands of clones; 80% to 95% were seen once. Sequenced: peripheral blood. Source of these receptors: a woman of 80 years or more with acute or convalescent COVID-19.

The chain joins TRBV29-1 to TRBJ1-2, with D possibly TRBD1 on 6 matching bases. CDR1 is SQVTM, CDR2 ANQGSEA, per germline. V was cut by 7 bases and J by 7 bases, with 16 bases left in between. This CDR3 has 12 residues. The CDR3 DNA reads as TGCAGCGACGCCCTACAGGGATTTGGCTACACCTTC. It specifies CSDALQGFGYTF.

The chain recombines TRBV10-3 with TRBJ2-3; 9 nucleotides agree with TRBD2. CDR3 length: 14 amino acids. V lost 5 bases, J lost 6 bases, and 6 bases stayed unmatched. CDR1 and CDR2 from the germline V gene are ENHRY and SYGVKD. The CDR3 loop is CAISRGGADDTQYF. Written as DNA, the CDR3 is TGTGCCATCAGTCGCGGGGGGGCAGACGATACGCAGTATTTT.

The rearrangement uses TRBV9 and TRBJ1-1; 10 nucleotides match TRBD1. The CDR3 runs to 16 residues. V lost 3 bases and J lost 3; bases outside the gene matches: 8. The germline V gene encodes CDR1 SGDLS and CDR2 YYNGEE. CDR3 bases: TGTGCCAGCAGCGATCGACAGGGGGCTGGGTACACTGAAGCTTTCTTT. This gives the protein CASSDRQGAGYTEAFF. Full variable domain (missing parts from reference TRBV9 and TRBJ1-1): DSGVTQTPKHLITATGQRVTLRCSPRSGDLSVYWYQQSLDQGLQFLIQYYNGEERAKGNILERFSAQQFPDLHSELNLSSLELGDSALYFCASSDRQGAGYTEAFFGQGTRLTVV.

In this sample, this clone turned up once. The chain carries TRBV27 and TRBJ2-1, with 9 bases aligning to TRBD2. The CDR3 loop spans 18 amino acids. V was clipped by 4 bases and J by 4 bases; unmatched bases: 14. Germline V gives CDR1 MNHEY, CDR2 SMNVEV (reference sequence). The CDR3 sequence: CASSSRKPLAGPYNEQFF. The CDR3 nucleotides read TGTGCCAGCAGTTCACGAAAACCTCTAGCGGGGCCATACAATGAGCAGTTCTTC.

This chain connects TRBV7-9 to TRBJ2-1; 8 bases line up with TRBD2. The CDR3 is 13 residues long. Unmatched junction bases numbered 3, after V lost 4 bases and J lost 7 bases. The germline CDR1 and CDR2 sequences are SEHNR and FQNEAQ (reference sequence). For the CDR3, the DNA is TGTGCCAGCAGCTGGACGGGGGGGAATGAGCAGTTCTTC. This translates into CASSWTGGNEQFF.

The rearrangement joins TRBV19 to TRBJ1-5; D might be TRBD1 (6 bases). Trimming removed 9 bases from V and 0 bases from J, with 15 bases in between. The CDR3 consists of 15 residues. The germline V gene has CDR1 LNHDA and CDR2 SQIVND (reference sequence). The DNA of the CDR3 is TGTGCCAGCCAAACAGGGTCTTATAGCAATCAGCCCCAGCATTTT. It specifies CASQTGSYSNQPQHF.

This rearrangement joins TRBV18 to TRBJ1-2; D is undetermined. This CDR3 has 13 amino acids. V lost 1 base, J lost 2 bases, and 5 bases lay in between. Looked up from germline, CDR1 is KGHSH and CDR2 is LQKENI. The chain's CDR3 is CASSPQENYGYTF. CDR3 sequence (DNA): TGTGCCAGCTCACCACAAGAGAACTATGGCTACACCTTC.

The chain uses TRBV5-1 and TRBJ1-1, with D unresolved. V shed 8 bases and J shed 6 bases, with 23 bases lying between them. Germline V gene lookup returns CDR1 SGHRS and CDR2 YFSETQ. The CDR3 covers 15 residues. CDR3 nucleotide sequence: TGCGCCAGTGGAACGGACTGGAGAGGAGTCGCTGAAGCTTTCTTT. Translating gives CASGTDWRGVAEAFF.

The chain is built from TRBV19 and TRBJ2-1; the D gene is possibly TRBD1 (5 bases). The V end was cut by 0 bases, the J end by 1 base, with 7 bases between. Germline V gene data show CDR1 as LNHDA and CDR2 as SQIVND (reference sequence). The CDR3 runs to 15 residues. The chain's CDR3 is CASSIEQASYNEQFF. The CDR3 nucleotides are TGTGCCAGTAGTATAGAACAGGCTTCCTACAATGAGCAGTTCTTC.

V and J are TRBV20-1 and TRBJ2-2; TRBD1 matches at 9 bases. CDR1 and CDR2 (germline): DFQATT, SNEGSKA (reference sequence). After removal of 6 bases from V and 2 bases from J, the junction contained 7 bases not matched to a gene. The CDR3 has 15 residues. CDR3 residues: CSASRGQGNTGELFF. CDR3 coding DNA: TGCAGTGCAAGTAGGGGACAGGGAAACACCGGGGAGCTGTTTTTT.

The V and J genes are TRBV5-6 and TRBJ2-1, with unresolved D. The CDR3 is 11 amino acids. Germline V lookup: CDR1 SGHDT, CDR2 YYEEEE. The V end lost 3 bases, the J end lost 6 bases, and 4 bases lay between the germline ends. CDR3 sequence reads: CASSSFNEQFF. CDR3 sequence (DNA): TGTGCCAGCAGCTCGTTCAATGAGCAGTTCTTC.

The chain employs TRBV6-1 and TRBJ2-7; D is possibly TRBD1 (6 bases). This CDR3 has 15 amino acids. Trimming took off 2 bases at V and 2 bases at J, with 13 bases between the two ends. From germline, CDR1 is MNHNS and CDR2 SASEGT. The CDR3 DNA sequence: TGTGCCAGCAGTGAAAGGTTTGGACAGACCTACGAGCAGTACTTC. Residues: CASSERFGQTYEQYF.

The chain has TRBV9 and TRBJ1-6; TRBD1 aligns across 8 bases. Germline assignment: CDR1 SGDLS and CDR2 YYNGEE. The CDR3 runs 15 residues. V lost 3 bases and J lost 3; bases outside the gene matches: 2. This CDR3 is CASSAGTGYNSPLHF. CDR3 nucleotides: TGTGCCAGCAGCGCCGGGACAGGCTATAATTCACCCCTCCACTTT.

This clone was found a few times. The chain links TRBV6-1 to TRBJ2-1; the D gene is possibly TRBD1 (6 bases). This CDR3 comprises 18 residues. Germline CDR1 MNHNS, CDR2 SASEGT. V was trimmed by 4 bases and J by 4 bases, leaving 23 bases between them. The CDR3 protein is CASSVPLLQGTGYNEQFF. Here the CDR3 DNA reads TGTGCCAGCAGTGTCCCCTTACTGCAGGGGACCGGGTACAATGAGCAGTTCTTC.

This chain joins TRBV4-3 and TRBJ1-4, with 8 bases that match TRBD1. There are 17 residues in the CDR3. Germline V CDR1 and CDR2: LGHNA, YSLEER. V lost 4 bases to trimming and J lost 0 bases; unmatched junction nucleotides: 7. In nucleotides, the CDR3 is TGCGCCAGCAGCCCAAAGGACAGGGCGGCAACTAATGAAAAACTGTTTTTT. Translating gives CASSPKDRAATNEKLFF.

The J gene is TRBJ2-1, the V gene TRBV9; TRBD2 agrees at 7 bases. The CDR3 length is 15 residues. V was clipped by 2 bases and J by 2 bases; unmatched bases: 4. Germline-derived CDR1 and CDR2 are SGDLS and YYNGEE. CDR3 bases: TGTGCCAGCAGCGTCAGCGGGGAAACCTACAATGAGCAGTTCTTC. This codes for CASSVSGETYNEQFF.

The rearrangement uses TRBV2 and TRBJ2-3, with D perhaps matching TRBD1 (5 bases). Germline lookup yields CDR1 SNHLY and CDR2 FYNNEI. Trimming stripped 6 bases from V and 0 bases from J, with 13 bases between. The CDR3 runs 15 residues. CDR3 nucleotide sequence: TGTGCCAGCAGAATCCAGGGCCCCAGCACAGATACGCAGTATTTT. Translation gives CASRIQGPSTDTQYF. Variable domain in full (rest from reference TRBV2 and TRBJ2-3): EPEVTQTPSHQVTQMGQEVILRCVPISNHLYFYWYRQILGQKVEFLVSFYNNEISEKSEIFDDQFSVERPDGSNFTLKIRSTKLEDSAMYFCASRIQGPSTDTQYFGPGTRLTVL.

J is TRBJ2-3 and V is TRBV9; weak D call: TRBD1 (5 bases). V shed 1 base and J shed 3 bases, with 9 bases lying between them. CDR1 SGDLS and CDR2 YYNGEE come from the germline V gene. The CDR3 is made up of 14 amino acids. The CDR3 sequence is CASSVRGSTDTQYF. DNA of the CDR3: TGTGCCAGCAGCGTAAGGGGATCAACAGATACGCAGTATTTT.

The chain couples TRBV6-2 or TRBV6-3 to TRBJ2-7; 10 bases are shared with TRBD1. The CDR3 extends over 13 amino acids. Germline trimming cut 4 bases from V and 6 bases from J; bases unmatched to any gene: 3. Looked up from germline, CDR1 is MNHEY and CDR2 is SVGEGT. The CDR3 spells CASSSRTGGEQYF. In nucleotides, the CDR3 is TGTGCCAGCAGTTCGCGGACAGGGGGCGAGCAGTACTTC.

The chain employs TRBV7-9 and TRBJ2-7, with 8 bases aligning to TRBD2. The germline CDR1 and CDR2 sequences are SEHNR and FQNEAQ (reference sequence). This CDR3 is built from 15 residues. V was clipped by 5 bases and J by 5 bases; unmatched bases: 11. CDR3 in DNA: TGTGCCAGCAGCCTACAAGCGGGAGCGGGCGACGAGCAGTACTTC. Its protein product is CASSLQAGAGDEQYF. The full variable domain, rest sourced from reference TRBV7-9 and TRBJ2-7, is DTGVSQNPRHKITKRGQNVTFRCDPISEHNRLYWYRQTLGQGPEFLTYFQNEAQLEKSRLLSDRFSAERPKGSFSTLEIQRTEQGDSAMYLCASSLQAGAGDEQYFGPGTRLTVT.

V usage is TRBV19 and J usage is TRBJ2-1; 10 nucleotides agree with TRBD1. The CDR3 contains 15 residues. J lost 9 bases, V lost 1 base, and 6 bases had no gene match. Per germline, CDR1 LNHDA and CDR2 SQIVND (reference sequence). The CDR3 reads CASSIVVTGGGEQFF. The CDR3 region has the DNA TGTGCCAGTAGTATAGTCGTGACAGGGGGCGGTGAGCAGTTCTTC.

The table lists this clone with a count of one. This chain links TRBV12-3 or TRBV12-4 with TRBJ2-3; a possible D gene is TRBD2 (5 bases). Trimming removed 4 bases at V and 5 bases at J, with 10 bases between. The CDR3 sequence is 13 residues long. The CDR3 DNA follows: TGTGCCAGCAGTTATAGGGCGGGAGATACGCAGTATTTT. Encoded protein: CASSYRAGDTQYF.

The chain is built from TRBV18 and TRBJ2-7, with a weak D call TRBD2 (7 bases). Germline loops: CDR1 KGHSH, CDR2 LQKENI. The CDR3 runs to 17 residues. Trimming stripped 5 bases from V and 0 bases from J, with 20 bases between. In DNA, the CDR3 is TGTGCCAGCTCATCAGGACCCCCGGGGGGCAGCTCCTACGAGCAGTACTTC. It encodes CASSSGPPGGSSYEQYF.

The chain employs TRBV19 and TRBJ2-3; 9 bases are a match to TRBD2. The germline CDR1 and CDR2 sequences are LNHDA and SQIVND (reference sequence). This CDR3 is built from 15 residues. The trim removed 5 bases at V and 0 bases at J, leaving 3 bases unmatched. In DNA form, the CDR3 reads TGTGCCAGTAGTCGACTAGCGGCTAGCACAGATACGCAGTATTTT. Its translation: CASSRLAASTDTQYF.

The rearrangement uses TRBV5-1 and TRBJ2-3; 8 bases agree with TRBD2. V trimming: 4 bases; J trimming: 5 bases; junction bases outside the gene matches: 9. Germline V lookup: CDR1 SGHRS, CDR2 YFSETQ. This CDR3 contains 15 residues. The CDR3 coding sequence is TGCGCCAGCAGCCGGAGCGGGAGTCTCGGAGATACGCAGTATTTT. It encodes CASSRSGSLGDTQYF.

CDR3 in DNA: TGTGCCAGCAGCTTGCCCCCGGGACAGGGTGGCTACGAGCAGTACTTC. Amino acids: CASSLPPGQGGYEQYF. The rearrangement joins TRBV11-2 to TRBJ2-7, with 9 bases fitting TRBD1. The trim removed 3 bases at V and 3 bases at J, leaving 9 bases unmatched. This CDR3 comprises 16 residues. Germline V gene data show CDR1 as SGHAT and CDR2 as FQNNGV.

This sequence joins TRBV5-1 and TRBJ1-2, with D possibly TRBD1 on 5 matching bases. In germline, CDR1 is SGHRS, CDR2 YFSETQ. The CDR3 consists of 14 residues. The V gene lost 5 bases and the J gene lost 5 bases, with 16 bases spanning the gap. This chain's CDR3 is CASSPTGGIYGYTF. The CDR3 DNA follows: TGCGCCAGCAGTCCTACAGGTGGTATTTATGGCTACACCTTC.

V usage is TRBV12-3 or TRBV12-4 and J usage is TRBJ2-1; no definite D call. Trimming left V 4 bases short and J 4 bases short, with 2 bases between. This CDR3 is built from 11 residues. Written as DNA, the CDR3 is TGTGCCAGCAGTTCATACAATGAGCAGTTCTTC. It yields the protein CASSSYNEQFF.